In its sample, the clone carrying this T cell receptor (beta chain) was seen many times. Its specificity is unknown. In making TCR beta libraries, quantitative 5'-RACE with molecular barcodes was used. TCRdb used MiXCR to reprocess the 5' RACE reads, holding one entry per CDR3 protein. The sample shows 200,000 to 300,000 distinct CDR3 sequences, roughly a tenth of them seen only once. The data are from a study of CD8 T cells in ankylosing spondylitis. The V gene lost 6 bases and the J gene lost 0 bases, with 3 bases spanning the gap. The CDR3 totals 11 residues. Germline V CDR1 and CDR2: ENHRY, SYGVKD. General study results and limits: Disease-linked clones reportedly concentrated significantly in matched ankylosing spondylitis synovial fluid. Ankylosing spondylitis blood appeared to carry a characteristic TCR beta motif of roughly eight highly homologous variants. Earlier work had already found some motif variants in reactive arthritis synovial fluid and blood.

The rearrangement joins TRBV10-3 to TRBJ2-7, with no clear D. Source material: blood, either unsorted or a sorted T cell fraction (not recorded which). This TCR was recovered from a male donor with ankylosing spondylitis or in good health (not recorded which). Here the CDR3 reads CAIRGSYEQYF. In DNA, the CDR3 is TGTGCCATCAGGGGCTCCTACGAGCAGTACTTC.